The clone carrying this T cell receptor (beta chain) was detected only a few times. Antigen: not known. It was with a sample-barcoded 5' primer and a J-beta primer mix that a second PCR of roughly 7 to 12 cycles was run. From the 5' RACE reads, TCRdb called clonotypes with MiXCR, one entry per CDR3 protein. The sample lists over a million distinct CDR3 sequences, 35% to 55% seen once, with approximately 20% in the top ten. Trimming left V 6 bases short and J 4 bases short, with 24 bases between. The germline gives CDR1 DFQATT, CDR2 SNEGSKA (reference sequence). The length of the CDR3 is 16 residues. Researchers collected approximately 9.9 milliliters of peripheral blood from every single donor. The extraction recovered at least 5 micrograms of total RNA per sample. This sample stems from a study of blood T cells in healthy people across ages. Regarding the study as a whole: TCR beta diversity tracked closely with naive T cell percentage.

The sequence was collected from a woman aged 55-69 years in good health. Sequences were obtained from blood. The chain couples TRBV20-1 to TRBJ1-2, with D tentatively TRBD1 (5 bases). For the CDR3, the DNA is TGCAGTGCCCGCCCCTACACACGAACGGGGCCCTATGGCTACACCTTC. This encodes CSARPYTRTGPYGYTF.